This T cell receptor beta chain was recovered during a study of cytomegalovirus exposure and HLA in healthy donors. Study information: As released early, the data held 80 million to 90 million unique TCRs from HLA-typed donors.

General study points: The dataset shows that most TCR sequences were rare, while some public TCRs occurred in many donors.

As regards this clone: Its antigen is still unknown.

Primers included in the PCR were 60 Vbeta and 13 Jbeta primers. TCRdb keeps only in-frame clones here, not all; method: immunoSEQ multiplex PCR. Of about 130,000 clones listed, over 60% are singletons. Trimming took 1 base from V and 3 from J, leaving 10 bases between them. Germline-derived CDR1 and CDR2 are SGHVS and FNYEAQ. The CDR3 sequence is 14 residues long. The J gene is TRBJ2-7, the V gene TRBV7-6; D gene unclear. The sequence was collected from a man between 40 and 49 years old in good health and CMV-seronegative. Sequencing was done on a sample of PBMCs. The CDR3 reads CASSLGTESYEQYF. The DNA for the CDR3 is TGTGCCAGCAGCTTAGGAACTGAAAGCTACGAGCAGTACTTC. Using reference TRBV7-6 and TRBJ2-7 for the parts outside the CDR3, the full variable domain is GAGVSQSPRYKVTKRGQDVALRCDPISGHVSLYWYRQALGQGPEFLTYFNYEAQQDKSGLPNDRFSAERPEGSISTLTIQRTEQRDSAMYRCASSLGTESYEQYFGPGTRLTVT.